The source of this TCR beta chain is a study of blood T cell repertoires in COVID-19. Participants reported their clinical history, and cohort assignment relied on those reports. Recovered participants had two consecutive negative NP/OP PCR tests, healthcare professional clearance, or symptom resolution. Of note for this clone: Sequence at one end of the junction differs from germline and may be a read error.

Original analysis: Amplifying reference gene primers gave estimates of nucleated cell counts. Clones were sequenced by immunoSEQ multiplex PCR, and TCRdb holds only the in-frame ones, with some missing. V and J calls and clone size are as listed in that table; D and trimming were resolved from the DNA. The sample records approximately 300,000 clones, around 86% being singletons. The CDR3 is 13 amino acids. The germline gives CDR1 SSHAT, CDR2 FNYEAQ (reference sequence). The sample taken for sequencing was PBMCs or T cells enriched from blood (not recorded which). This receptor was identified in a young woman who had recovered from COVID-19. The rearrangement joins TRBV7-7 to TRBJ2-5; maybe TRBD2 (5 bases). CDR3 in amino acids: CASSFGVIETQYF. As DNA, the CDR3 is TGTGCTAGCAGCTTCGGGGTCATAGAGACCCAGTACTTC.